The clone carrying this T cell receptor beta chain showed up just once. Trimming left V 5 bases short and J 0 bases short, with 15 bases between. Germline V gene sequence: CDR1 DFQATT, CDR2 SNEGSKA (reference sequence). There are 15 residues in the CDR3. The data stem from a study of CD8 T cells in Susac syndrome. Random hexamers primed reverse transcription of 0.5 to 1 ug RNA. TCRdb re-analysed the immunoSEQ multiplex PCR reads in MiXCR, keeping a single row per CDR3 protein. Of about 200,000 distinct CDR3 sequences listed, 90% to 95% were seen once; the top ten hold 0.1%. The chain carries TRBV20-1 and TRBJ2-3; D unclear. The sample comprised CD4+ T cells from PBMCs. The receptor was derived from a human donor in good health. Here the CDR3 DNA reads TGCAGTGCTTCTCCACTACCCTCTAGCACAGATACGCAGTATTTT. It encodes CSASPLPSSTDTQYF.